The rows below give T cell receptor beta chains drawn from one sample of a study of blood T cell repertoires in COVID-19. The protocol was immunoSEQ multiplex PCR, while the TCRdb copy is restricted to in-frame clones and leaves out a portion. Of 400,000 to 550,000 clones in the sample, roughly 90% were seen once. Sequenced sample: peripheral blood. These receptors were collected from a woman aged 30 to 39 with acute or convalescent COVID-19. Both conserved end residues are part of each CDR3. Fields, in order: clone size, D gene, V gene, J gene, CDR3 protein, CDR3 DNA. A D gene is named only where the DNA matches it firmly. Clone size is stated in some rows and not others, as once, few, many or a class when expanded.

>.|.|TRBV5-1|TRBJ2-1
CASRSVSDNEQFF
TGCGCCAGCAGAAGTGTTTCAGACAATGAGCAGTTCTTC
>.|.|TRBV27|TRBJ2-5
CASSLLGEETQYF
TGTGCCAGCAGTTTACTGGGCGAAGAGACCCAGTACTTC
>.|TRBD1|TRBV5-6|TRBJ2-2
CASSSSFGQAGELFF
TGTGCCAGCAGCTCCTCCTTCGGACAGGCCGGGGAGCTGTTTTTT
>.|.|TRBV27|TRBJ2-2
CASSFRRVREVGELFF
TGTGCCAGCAGCTTCCGGCGGGTCAGGGAGGTCGGGGAGCTGTTTTTT
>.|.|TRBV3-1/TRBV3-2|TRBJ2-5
CASSQSRGGRETQYF
TGTGCCAGCAGCCAATCGAGGGGGGGGCGGGAGACCCAGTACTTC
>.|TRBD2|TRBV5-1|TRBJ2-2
CASSRRGYTGELFF
TGCGCCAGCAGCCGGCGGGGGTACACCGGGGAGCTGTTTTTT
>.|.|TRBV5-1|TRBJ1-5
CASSLIGGVDSSQHF
TGCGCCAGCAGCTTGATAGGGGGTGTGGATTCGTCCCAGCATTTT
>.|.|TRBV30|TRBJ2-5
CAWSRGFRETQYF
TGTGCCTGGAGTAGGGGGTTTAGGGAGACCCAGTACTTC
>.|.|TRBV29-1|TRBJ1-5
CSVPSAQAGQPQHF
TGCAGCGTTCCCTCCGCGCAGGCGGGTCAGCCCCAGCATTTT
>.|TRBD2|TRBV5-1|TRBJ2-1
CASSKTPTLAGANNEQFF
TGCGCCAGCAGCAAAACCCCAACACTAGCGGGGGCCAACAATGAGCAGTTCTTC
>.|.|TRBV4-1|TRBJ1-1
CASSQALQGPRNTEAFF
TGCGCCAGCAGCCAGGCGTTACAGGGTCCCCGAAACACTGAAGCTTTCTTT
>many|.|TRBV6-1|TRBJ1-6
CASSVEPGRGNSPLHF
TGTGCCAGCAGTGTCGAGCCTGGCAGGGGAAATTCACCCCTCCACTTT
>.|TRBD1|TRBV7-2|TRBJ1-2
CASSLTRDRGPRGYTF
TGTGCCAGCAGCTTAACCCGGGACAGGGGGCCCCGTGGCTACACCTTC
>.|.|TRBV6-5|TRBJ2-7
CASRTPQTVYEQYF
TGTGCCAGCAGAACACCCCAGACAGTCTACGAGCAGTACTTC
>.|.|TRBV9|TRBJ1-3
CASSDSPGNTIYF
TGTGCCAGCAGCGACAGCCCTGGAAACACCATATATTTT
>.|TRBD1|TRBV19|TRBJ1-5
CASSPTGPGQPQHF
TGTGCCAGTAGTCCGACAGGGCCGGGGCAGCCCCAGCATTTT
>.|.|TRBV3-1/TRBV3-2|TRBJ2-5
CASSQVGGQETQYF
TGTGCCAGCAGCCAAGTAGGGGGACAAGAGACCCAGTACTTC
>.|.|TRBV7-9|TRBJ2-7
CASSHGTSYEQYF
TGTGCCAGCAGCCACGGGACTTCCTACGAGCAGTACTTC
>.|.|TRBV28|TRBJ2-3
CASSTSTDTQYF
TGTGCCAGCAGTACTAGCACAGATACGCAGTATTTT
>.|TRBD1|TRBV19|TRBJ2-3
CAAGTGSTDTQYF
TGTGCCGCCGGGACAGGGAGCACAGATACGCAGTATTTT
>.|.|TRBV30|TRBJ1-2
CAWSVSGLFGYTF
TGTGCCTGGAGTGTATCGGGACTCTTCGGCTACACCTTC
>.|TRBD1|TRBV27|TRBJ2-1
CASRRGQGYEQFF
TGTGCCAGCCGCCGGGGACAGGGTTATGAGCAGTTCTTC
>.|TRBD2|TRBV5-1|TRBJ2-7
CASSLRRTTSVNEQYF
TGCGCCAGCAGCTTGAGGAGAACGACTAGCGTGAACGAGCAGTACTTC
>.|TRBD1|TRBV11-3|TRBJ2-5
CASSRGQEETQYF
TGTGCCAGCAGCAGGGGACAGGAAGAGACCCAGTACTTC
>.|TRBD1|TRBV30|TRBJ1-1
CAWRDRGNTEAFF
TGTGCCTGGAGGGACAGGGGGAACACTGAAGCTTTCTTT
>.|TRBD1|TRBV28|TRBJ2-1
CASIPDRRYNEQFF
TGTGCCAGCATCCCGGACAGGAGATACAATGAGCAGTTCTTC
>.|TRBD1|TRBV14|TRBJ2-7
CASSQEPGQLYEQYF
TGTGCCAGCAGCCAGGAACCGGGACAGCTCTACGAGCAGTACTTC
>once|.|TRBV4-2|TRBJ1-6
CASSQGTSESPLHF
TGTGCCAGCAGCCAGGGGACATCGGAGTCACCCCTCCACTTT